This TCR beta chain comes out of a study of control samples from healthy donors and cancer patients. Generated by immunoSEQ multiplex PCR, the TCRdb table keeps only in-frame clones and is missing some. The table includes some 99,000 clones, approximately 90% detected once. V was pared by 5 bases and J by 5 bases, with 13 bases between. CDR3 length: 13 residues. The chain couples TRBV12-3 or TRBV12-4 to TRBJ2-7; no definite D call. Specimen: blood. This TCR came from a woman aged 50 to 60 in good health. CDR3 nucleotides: TGTGCCAGCAGTGCCATAGGGTGGGACGAGCAGTACGTC. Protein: CASSAIGWDEQYV.